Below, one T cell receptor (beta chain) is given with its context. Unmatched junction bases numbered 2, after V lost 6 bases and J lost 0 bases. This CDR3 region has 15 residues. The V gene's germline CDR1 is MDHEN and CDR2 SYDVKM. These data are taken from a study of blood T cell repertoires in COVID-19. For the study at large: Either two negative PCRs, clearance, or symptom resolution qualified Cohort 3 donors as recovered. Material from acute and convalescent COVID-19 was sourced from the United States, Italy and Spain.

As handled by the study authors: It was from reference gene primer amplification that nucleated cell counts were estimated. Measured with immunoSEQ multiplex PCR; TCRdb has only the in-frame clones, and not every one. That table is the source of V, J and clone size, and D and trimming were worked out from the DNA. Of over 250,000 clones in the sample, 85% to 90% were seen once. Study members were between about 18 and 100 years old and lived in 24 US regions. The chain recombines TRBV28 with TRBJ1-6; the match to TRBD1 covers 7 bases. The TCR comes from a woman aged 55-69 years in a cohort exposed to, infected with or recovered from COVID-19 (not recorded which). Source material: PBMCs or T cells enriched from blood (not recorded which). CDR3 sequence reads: CASSRGSSYNSPLHF. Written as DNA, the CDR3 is TGTGCCAGCAGCAGGGGGAGCTCCTATAATTCACCCCTCCACTTT.